This paragraph covers one TCR beta chain sequence. Its target is not known. Clones were read by immunoSEQ multiplex PCR, and TCRdb kept only the in-frame ones, dropping some. The profile shows 25,000 to 35,000 clones, around 84% of them singletons. The entry originates in a study of STAT5B mutations in CD4+ large granular lymphocyte leukemia. Overall study findings and caveats: CD4-sorted patient repertoires seemed more clonal than healthy CD4+ repertoires.

Trimming took 7 bases from V and 5 from J; bases not matched to a gene: 7. The CDR3 consists of 15 residues. Germline V CDR1 and CDR2: MDHEN, SYDVKM. V usage is TRBV28 and J usage is TRBJ2-3; TRBD1 agrees at 12 bases. The sequencing input was CD4+ T cells from blood buffy coats. This sequence originates from a human donor in good health. CDR3 bases: TGTGCCAGCAAACTGGGACAGGGGGCAGGAGATACGCAGTATTTT. This gives the protein CASKLGQGAGDTQYF.